A single sample gave rise to the 18 T cell receptor beta chains below, sequenced in a study of cytomegalovirus exposure and HLA in healthy donors. The PCR contained 60 Vbeta and 13 Jbeta primers. Sequencing used immunoSEQ multiplex PCR; TCRdb keeps in-frame clones, though not all of them. Of about 170,000 clones in the sample, 80% to 90% were seen once. Sequencing was performed on PBMCs. The receptors originated from a girl aged 5-17 years in good health and CMV-seropositive.

The chain combines TRBV5-8 with TRBJ2-7; 7 bases fit TRBD2. J gave up 2 bases and V 7 bases, and 9 bases lay outside the gene matches. CDR1 is SGHTS, CDR2 YDEGEE, per germline. The CDR3 sequence is 14 residues long. In nucleotides, the CDR3 is TGTGCCAGCCGTAACAAGGGGAGGGCCTACGAGCAGTACTTC. This gives the protein CASRNKGRAYEQYF.

CDR3 amino acids: CASSERLRLYEQYF. CDR3 DNA: TGTGCCAGCAGTGAAAGGTTGAGGCTCTACGAGCAGTACTTC. The gene calls are TRBV2 and TRBJ2-7, with D unresolved. The CDR3 has 14 residues. The germline V gene encodes CDR1 SNHLY and CDR2 FYNNEI. V was cut by 2 bases and J by 3 bases, with 11 bases left in between. Combining the CDR3 with reference TRBV2 and TRBJ2-7 gives the whole variable domain EPEVTQTPSHQVTQMGQEVILRCVPISNHLYFYWYRQILGQKVEFLVSFYNNEISEKSEIFDDQFSVERPDGSNFTLKIRSTKLEDSAMYFCASSERLRLYEQYFGPGTRLTVT.

This clone was observed a single time. The gene calls are TRBV14 and TRBJ1-2, with D uncertain. CDR3 length: 12 amino acids. Per germline, CDR1 SGHDN and CDR2 FVKESK. Deletions cut 4 bases from V and 2 bases from J, with 5 bases between. The CDR3 DNA is TGTGCCAGCAGCCCACAGAACTATGGCTACACCTTC. This sequence encodes CASSPQNYGYTF.

V gene TRBV6-5 combines with J gene TRBJ1-6; perhaps TRBD1 as D (5 bases). V was trimmed by 2 bases and J by 7 bases, leaving 12 bases between them. This CDR3 comprises 15 residues. Germline-derived CDR1 and CDR2 are MNHEY and SVGAGI. The CDR3, as DNA: TGTGCCAGCAGTTACAGGGGCTGGTCCAATTCACCCCTCCACTTT. Translation gives CASSYRGWSNSPLHF.

Regarding this clone: The junction departs from germline at one end; a sequencing error may be responsible. The genes are TRBV29-1 and TRBJ2-4, with D maybe TRBD2 (5 bases). There are 13 residues in the CDR3. The germline gives CDR1 SQVTM, CDR2 ANQGSEA. Here the CDR3 reads CSVVALAKNSQYF. CDR3 DNA sequence: TGCAGCGTTGTAGCTCTAGCCAAAAACAGTCAGTACTTC.

This clone was detected only once. The V and J genes are TRBV30 and TRBJ1-5; 8 nucleotides align to TRBD1. This CDR3 is 17 amino acids long. CDR1 and CDR2 (germline): GTSNPN, SVGIG (reference sequence). V shed 0 bases, J shed 2 bases, and the junction held 9 bases outside the gene matches. For the CDR3, the DNA is TGTGCCTGGAGTGTACCACAGGGGGTTGTTGGCAATCAGCCCCAGCATTTT. Its translation is CAWSVPQGVVGNQPQHF.

The CDR3 is CASSLVGTSGVNEQFF. The CDR3 DNA is TGTGCCAGCAGCTTAGTAGGGACTAGCGGGGTGAATGAGCAGTTCTTC. J is TRBJ2-1 and V is TRBV7-9; 13 bases are a match to TRBD2. V trimming: 1 base; J trimming: 7 bases; junction bases outside the gene matches: 4. CDR3 length equals 16 residues. The germline V gene encodes CDR1 SEHNR and CDR2 FQNEAQ (reference sequence).

The V call is TRBV25-1, the J call TRBJ1-1, with D perhaps matching TRBD1 (5 bases). This CDR3 is 12 amino acids long. V was clipped by 9 bases and J by 6 bases, with 14 bases between them. Germline CDR1 is MGHDK and CDR2 is SYGVNS. DNA for the CDR3: TGTGCCAGTAAAGGAGGGGATCCTGAAGCTTTCTTT. It specifies CASKGGDPEAFF.

This chain uses TRBV13 with TRBJ2-2, with D perhaps TRBD2 (5 bases). CDR1 is PRHDT, CDR2 FYEKMQ, per germline (reference sequence). This CDR3 is 14 amino acids long. V was cut by 8 bases and J by 4 bases, with 14 bases left in between. CDR3 sequence reads: CASSWTALTGELFF. The CDR3 DNA sequence: TGTGCCAGCTCGTGGACTGCCCTCACCGGGGAGCTGTTTTTT.

This clone was observed a few times. This chain uses TRBV11-3 with TRBJ2-6; 9 bases fit TRBD1. The V gene end was trimmed by 5 bases and the J gene end by 0 bases; junction bases not matched to a gene: 5. In germline, CDR1 is SGHNT, CDR2 YENEEA. The CDR3 is 17 residues long. The CDR3 here is CASSGTGNFSGANVLTF. For the CDR3, the DNA is TGTGCCAGCAGCGGGACAGGGAACTTCTCTGGGGCCAACGTCCTGACTTTC.

The V call is TRBV9, the J call TRBJ2-1; 9 bases fit TRBD1. Germline V lookup: CDR1 SGDLS, CDR2 YYNGEE. The CDR3 consists of 15 residues. J gave up 4 bases and V 4 bases, and 6 bases lay outside the gene matches. CDR3 residues: CASSRGQGGYNEQFF. In DNA form, the CDR3 reads TGTGCCAGCAGCCGGGGACAGGGTGGATACAATGAGCAGTTCTTC.

The gene calls are TRBV6-5 and TRBJ1-2; 7 nucleotides match TRBD1. Looked up from germline, CDR1 is MNHEY and CDR2 is SVGAGI. This CDR3 is built from 14 residues. Trimming removed 5 bases from V and 7 bases from J; junction bases left unmatched: 10. CDR3 residues: CASSAPDRVVGYTF. DNA of the CDR3: TGTGCCAGCAGTGCACCTGACAGGGTAGTTGGCTACACCTTC.

The rearrangement links TRBV6-6 to TRBJ2-7; a weak D match, TRBD2 (6 bases). CDR1 MNHNY and CDR2 SVGAGI come from the germline V gene (reference sequence). This CDR3 is 11 amino acids long. CDR3 DNA sequence: TGTAGCAGGCGGGGTCCCTACGAGCAGTACTTC. Protein: CSRRGPYEQYF.

The sample holds one count of this clone. This sequence joins TRBV4-1 and TRBJ2-7, with 10 bases fitting TRBD2. CDR1 is MGHRA, CDR2 YSYEKL, per germline. The CDR3 is 15 amino acids. V lost 3 bases to trimming and J lost 2 bases; unmatched junction nucleotides: 4. The CDR3 DNA sequence: TGCGCCAGCAGCCAGCTAGCGGGGGTGACCTACGAGCAGTACTTC. Residues: CASSQLAGVTYEQYF.

The chain carries TRBV7-2 and TRBJ1-5; 7 bases agree with TRBD1. V gave up 5 bases and J gave up 0 bases; unmatched junction bases: 4. The CDR3 is 15 residues long. CDR1 and CDR2 from the germline V gene are SGHTA and FQGNSA. CDR3 in amino acids: CASSQGEHSNQPQHF. The CDR3 DNA is TGTGCCAGCAGCCAGGGGGAACATAGCAATCAGCCCCAGCATTTT.

The chain employs TRBV5-4 and TRBJ2-1; 10 bases are shared with TRBD2. CDR1 SGHNT and CDR2 YYREEE come from the germline V gene (reference sequence). The length of the CDR3 is 18 residues. J was trimmed by 3 bases and V by 0 bases; bases with no gene match: 9. CDR3 coding DNA: TGTGCCAGCAGCTTGGCTTTCGGACTAGCGGACTTCTACAATGAGCAGTTCTTC. It translates to CASSLAFGLADFYNEQFF.

This chain connects TRBV12-5 to TRBJ1-2; 9 nucleotides agree with TRBD1. With V trimmed by 0 bases and J by 5 bases, 7 bases remained unmatched. The length of the CDR3 is 16 residues. CDR1 is LGHNT and CDR2 is FRNRAP in the germline V gene. In nucleotides, the CDR3 is TGTGCTAGTGGTTTGGTAGGGACAGGGCTAAGATATGGCTACACCTTC. The encoded protein is CASGLVGTGLRYGYTF.

CDR3 residues: CASSYDSRERLKAFF. The CDR3 coding sequence is TGTGCCAGCAGTTACGATTCGAGGGAGAGACTTAAAGCTTTCTTT. The chain has TRBV6-6 and TRBJ1-1, with no clear D. The V gene's germline CDR1 is MNHNY and CDR2 SVGAGI (reference sequence). V gave up 2 bases and J gave up 9 bases, with 19 bases separating them. CDR3 size: 15 residues.